Included here is one T cell receptor beta chain sequence, with context. The antigen remains unidentified. One junction end does not reproduce the germline sequence, and a read error may be involved. Tregs were sorted as CD4+CD25+CD127-/low cells. Full-length variable regions came from constant-region reverse primers plus semi-nested Nested Universal Primer A PCR. TCRdb called the 5' RACE reads again in MiXCR, with one record for every CDR3 protein. The table has around 34,000 distinct CDR3 sequences, approximately 30% seen once. The length of the CDR3 is 14 residues. CDR1 is SGHRS, CDR2 YFSETQ, per germline. Study results and caveats: Tumor Tregs overlapped most with tumor, then blood, naive CD4+ cells. The TCR gene usage of tumor memory CD4+ T cells clustered together with blood and lymph node memory CD4+ cells and with lymph node naive CD4+ cells.

The sample consisted of tumor-infiltrating Tregs sorted from the breast tumor. The chain joins TRBV5-1 to TRBJ1-1; possibly TRBD1 for D (5 bases). The clonotype originates from a female donor with breast cancer. DNA for the CDR3: TGCGCCAACAGCTTGAGGGGTCGGGACACTGAAGCTTTCTTT. It yields the protein CANSLRGRDTEAFF.